This TCR beta chain was profiled in a study of blood T cell repertoires in COVID-19. The repertoire was sequenced with immunoSEQ multiplex PCR; TCRdb's copy has only in-frame clones and lacks some. The sample yields some 150,000 clones, about 76% seen once. The CDR3 totals 15 residues. Germline CDR1 and CDR2: MNHEY and SMNVEV (reference sequence). The V end was cut by 6 bases, the J end by 4 bases, with 18 bases between. The sequence derives from a woman aged 55-69 years with active or convalescent COVID-19. The sample comprised peripheral blood. This chain uses TRBV27 with TRBJ1-2; TRBD1 might be the D (6 bases). The CDR3 sequence: CASSLTGTLSYGYTF. The CDR3 DNA reads TGTGCCAGCAGCCTGACAGGAACCCTAAGCTATGGCTACACCTTC.